This TCR beta chain was identified during a study of blood T cells in healthy people across ages. On the study more broadly: The template switching approach captured approximately one barcoded beta molecule for every two T cells.

Per the germline V gene, CDR1 is MNHNS and CDR2 is SASEGT. CDR3 length: 14 amino acids. Trimming shortened V by 7 bases and J by 5 bases, and 17 bases separated the two germline ends. Isolating PBMCs gave at least 6 million of these cells per sample. Extractions gave at least 5 micrograms of total RNA per sample. PCR was performed a second time for about 7 to 12 cycles using a sample-barcoded 5' primer and a J-beta primer mix. A 12-random-nucleotide template-switch adaptor tagged each cDNA molecule. TCRdb independently ran MiXCR on the 5' RACE reads; one entry per CDR3 protein. Of 1.5 million to 1.8 million distinct CDR3 sequences listed, roughly 43% are singletons.

V and J are TRBV6-1 and TRBJ1-2, with D perhaps matching TRBD1 (5 bases). Material for sequencing was blood. This TCR was recovered from a woman under 30 in good health. The CDR3: CASTRDGLWYGYTF. CDR3 in DNA: TGTGCCAGCACTCGGGACGGGCTATGGTATGGCTACACCTTC.